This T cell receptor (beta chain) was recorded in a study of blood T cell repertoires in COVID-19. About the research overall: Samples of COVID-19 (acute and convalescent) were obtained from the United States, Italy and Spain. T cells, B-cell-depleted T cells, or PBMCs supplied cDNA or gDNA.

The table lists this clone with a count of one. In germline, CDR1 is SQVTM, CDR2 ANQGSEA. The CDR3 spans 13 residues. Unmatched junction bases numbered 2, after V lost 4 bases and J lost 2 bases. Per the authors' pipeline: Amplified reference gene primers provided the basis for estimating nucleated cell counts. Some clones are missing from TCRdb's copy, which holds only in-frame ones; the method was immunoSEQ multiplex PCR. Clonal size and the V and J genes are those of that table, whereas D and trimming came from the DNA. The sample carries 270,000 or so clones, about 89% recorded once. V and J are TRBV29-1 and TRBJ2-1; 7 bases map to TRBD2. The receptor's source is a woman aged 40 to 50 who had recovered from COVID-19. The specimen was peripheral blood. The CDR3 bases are TGCAGCGTTGTCCTAGCGGCCTACAATGAGCAGTTCTTC. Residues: CSVVLAAYNEQFF.